This TCR beta chain was obtained from a study of T-cell reconstitution after alpha-beta-depleted transplantation in children. A TCRbeta library incorporating unique molecular identifiers was prepared. TCRdb called the PCR reads again in MiXCR, with one record for every CDR3 protein. The table lists about 540,000 distinct CDR3 sequences, about 17% of them singletons. V was clipped by 3 bases and J by 5 bases; unmatched bases: 6. CDR1 is SGHTA, CDR2 FQGNSA, per germline. The CDR3 length is 14 residues. The chain combines TRBV7-2 with TRBJ2-5; TRBD2 agrees at 7 bases. Sequenced material: PBMCs from the stem cell graft donor, taken from the stem cell graft. The receptor was derived from a human donor who donated a stem cell graft to a child with acute lymphoblastic leukemia. The CDR3 DNA follows: TGTGCCAGCAGCTTGCGGGCGGGAGCGGAGACCCAGTACTTC. Amino acid sequence: CASSLRAGAETQYF.